This TCR beta chain was sequenced in a study of cytomegalovirus exposure and HLA in healthy donors. PCR involved 60 Vbeta and 13 Jbeta primers. Clones were read by immunoSEQ multiplex PCR, and TCRdb kept only the in-frame ones, dropping some. The sample includes some 71,000 clones, 70% of them seen just once. Germline V gene lookup returns CDR1 MNHEY and CDR2 SVGAGI. This CDR3 region has 15 residues. The V end lost 7 bases, the J end lost 1 base, and 16 bases lay between the germline ends. The rearrangement links TRBV6-5 to TRBJ2-5; D might be TRBD1 (6 bases). The sequence derives from a woman aged 50 to 60 in good health and CMV-seropositive. The sample was PBMCs. The CDR3 reads CASTLMGAGQETQYF. CDR3 coding DNA: TGTGCCAGCACCCTCATGGGGGCTGGCCAAGAGACCCAGTACTTC.